This TCR beta chain was found in a study of blood T cell repertoires in COVID-19. There are 17 residues in the CDR3. Germline assignment: CDR1 LNHDA and CDR2 SQIVND (reference sequence). V lost 4 bases to trimming and J lost 6 bases; unmatched junction nucleotides: 15. Original handling: The authors estimated nucleated cell counts from reference gene primer amplification. TCRdb keeps only in-frame clones here, not all; method: immunoSEQ multiplex PCR. D and trimming come from the DNA, and the V and J calls and clone size come from that table. Of about 87,000 clones listed, approximately 83% were seen once; the top ten hold roughly 2.2%.

Sequenced sample: peripheral blood. This TCR came from a woman in her 70s with acute or convalescent COVID-19. The gene calls are TRBV19 and TRBJ1-5; the match to TRBD1 covers 7 bases. The CDR3 sequence is CASSTSGTALGGQPQHF. DNA of the CDR3: TGTGCCAGTAGTACCTCCGGGACAGCCTTAGGGGGTCAGCCCCAGCATTTT.